This T cell receptor beta chain was observed in a study of T cells in Graves' hyperthyroidism and ophthalmopathy (dated by TCRdb to between 2018 and 2020). Broadly, across the study: Peripheral blood samples were taken at the time of initial diagnosis, prior to any treatment. The approximately 90 discovery patients were divided at random into training and test sets in a 7:3 ratio. Once sampling was done, hyperthyroidism patients were given methimazole at a starting dose of 30 mg daily, whereas ophthalmopathy patients were given high-dose intravenous methylprednisolone. To identify TCR V-J signatures that set the groups apart, the researchers used a discovery cohort of 90 to 100 patients, made up of under 50 with Graves' ophthalmopathy and some 60 with stable Graves' hyperthyroidism. Whether ophthalmopathy could be predicted prospectively was tested in an independent validation cohort made up of under 20 hyperthyroidism patients plus 17 patients who later progressed to ophthalmopathy. Thyroid tissue and blood T-cell repertoires from several Graves' hyperthyroidism patients were also compared in the study. TCR Vbeta CDR3 sequencing of some 140 peripheral blood samples (43 ophthalmopathy, about 74 hyperthyroidism and approximately 17 progressor patients) is reported in the paper. What the work shows at the level of the full study, not this receptor alone: Most expanded thyroid clonotypes (frequency above 0.001) were also found in blood, which suggests that blood repertoires may mirror thyroid immune responses. Ophthalmopathy was separated from stable hyperthyroidism by a 13 V-J signature model, with about 88% sensitivity and about 84% specificity obtained in cross-validation and 80%/75% obtained in testing. Sample size was not statistically predetermined, and blinding of investigators to group allocation was not performed. During validation, the model predicted progression to ophthalmopathy a median of about 6.5 months ahead of onset, with more than 60% sensitivity and more than 72% specificity.

This clonotype was seen repeatedly, ten times or more. The clone's antigen remains unknown. Qualities for individual bases were not recorded, and no much larger clone is one base off. Hyperthyroidism patients were newly diagnosed, had a disease duration of under 2 months, and were aged 18 to 65 years. Any patient with an uncontrolled infection, another autoimmune disease, pregnancy or lactation was excluded. Diagnoses relied on clinical symptoms, serum thyroxine and TRAb, thyroid ultrasound and orbital computed tomography. For progressor patients, blood was drawn at the first diagnosis of hyperthyroidism, before any ophthalmopathy symptoms had appeared. PBMCs were separated from under 12 ml of fresh peripheral blood using Ficoll-Paque density gradient centrifugation. Patients classed as progressors first received a Graves' hyperthyroidism diagnosis and then went on to develop ophthalmopathy during follow-up. Trizol reagent was used to extract total RNA, and RNA quality was then checked on an Agilent 2100 Bioanalyzer.

The CDR3 sequence holds 11 residues, the cysteine and phenylalanine included. Only CDR3 DNA remains: 33 bases, in frame from the first base. V is cut by 9 bases and J by 7 bases, and the space between the germline ends is 12 bases. Based on the germline V gene, the CDR1 and CDR2 sequences are MDHEN and SYDVKM. The TCR beta CDR3 regions were amplified from RNA transcripts. For the first round of RT-PCR on the TCR CDR3, the HTBI primer set was used together with the Qiagen OneStep RT-PCR kit. Libraries were constructed in a second round of multiplex PCR, after which size selection and purification were performed. Libraries were sequenced paired-end with 100 bp reads on an Illumina HiSeq2000. Regarding the original processing steps: SOAPnuke was used to process the raw data, throwing out any read that contained adapters or uncalled bases, had a mean Phred below 15, or lacked an exact constant-primer or identifier match. High-quality paired reads were merged using COPE v1.2.5, and each unique nucleotide sequence was defined as a clonotype. MiTCR v1.1 was used to align the clonotypes against IMGT TRBV, TRBD and TRBJ reference segments. The analysis was restricted to V-J combinations with a frequency above 0.0001, which together covered just over 99% of the repertoires. The TCS score was defined as the ratio of F50 (clonal expansion) to E x V (chaos), calculated using BLOSUM62-based TCRdist between CDR3 peptides within each V-J. Welch's t-statistics and random forest reduced around 550 V-J features to about 12, which were used in a naive Bayes classifier (R e1071). Starting from the raw public reads, TCRdb applied fastp trimming at Q25, assembled clones with MiXCR and retained in-frame beta chains. Records with the same CDR3 protein are collapsed into one entry carrying the most frequent genes and DNA. The V and J calls follow TCRdb's processing rather than the paper's. The sample profile shows a few hundred thousand distinct CDR3 sequences; approximately 15% of them were found once. Approximately 30% of the sample is taken by the ten largest.

The receptor was isolated from a woman between 18 and 30 years old with Graves' hyperthyroidism that later progressed to Graves' ophthalmopathy. The chain is encoded by TRBV28 joined to TRBJ2-5, with no confident D gene call. Material: blood. The nucleotides read TGTGCCAGTCCCCTTCGGATGACCCAGTACTTC. This sequence encodes CASPLRMTQYF.